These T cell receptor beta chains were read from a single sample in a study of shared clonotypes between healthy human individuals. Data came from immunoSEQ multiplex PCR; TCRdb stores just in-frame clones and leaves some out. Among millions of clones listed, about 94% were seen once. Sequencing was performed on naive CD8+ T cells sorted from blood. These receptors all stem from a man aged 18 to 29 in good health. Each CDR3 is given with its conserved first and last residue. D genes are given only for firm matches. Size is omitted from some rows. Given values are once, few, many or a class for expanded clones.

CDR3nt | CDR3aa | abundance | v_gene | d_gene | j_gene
TGTGCCACCAGCAATCGGGGCTTTGAAGCTTTCTTT | CATSNRGFEAFF | . | TRBV15 | . | TRBJ1-1
TGTGCCAGCAGTTACCTCGACAGGGAACACGAGCAGTACTTC | CASSYLDREHEQYF | . | TRBV6-6 | TRBD1 | TRBJ2-7
TGTGCCAGTAGTGCGGCAGGGGAGGCGAACACTGAAGCTTTCTTT | CASSAAGEANTEAFF | . | TRBV19 | . | TRBJ1-1
TGTGCCAGCAGTTTCTACTCTAGCACAGATACGCAGTATTTT | CASSFYSSTDTQYF | . | TRBV27 | . | TRBJ2-3
TGCGCCAGCAGCCCCAGGGAAGACGAGCAGTACTTC | CASSPREDEQYF | . | TRBV4-1 | . | TRBJ2-7
TGTGCCAGCAGCGTAGAGGGGTTCGACGAGCAGTACTTC | CASSVEGFDEQYF | . | TRBV9 | . | TRBJ2-7
TGTGCCAGCAGCTTGGAGCTAGCGGGGAATTACAATGAGCAGTTCTTC | CASSLELAGNYNEQFF | . | TRBV5-6 | TRBD2 | TRBJ2-1
TGTGCCAGCAGCTTCCAGGGGGCCCCCTACGAGCAGTACTTC | CASSFQGAPYEQYF | . | TRBV5-4 | TRBD1 | TRBJ2-7
TGTGCCAGCAGCTTAACCGCCAGGGGGCTTCAAGAGACCCAGTACTTC | CASSLTARGLQETQYF | . | TRBV7-9 | TRBD1 | TRBJ2-5
TGTGCCAGTAGTCCCTTGGGGCGGGAAGCCTACCAAGAGACCCAGTACTTC | CASSPLGREAYQETQYF | . | TRBV19 | . | TRBJ2-5
TGTGCCTGGAGGGGACCTGAAGAGCGATGGAACGAGCAGTACTTC | CAWRGPEERWNEQYF | . | TRBV30 | . | TRBJ2-7
TGCGCCAGCAGCCAAGATCGTAAAGCAGGCCTTGGGGCCAACGTCCTGACTTTC | CASSQDRKAGLGANVLTF | . | TRBV4-3 | . | TRBJ2-6
TGTGCCAGCAGTTTACCCCTCGCGAACACCGGGGAGCTGTTTTTT | CASSLPLANTGELFF | . | TRBV27 | . | TRBJ2-2
TGCGCGAGCGGCACAGATACGCAGTATTTT | CASGTDTQYF | . | TRBV4-1 | . | TRBJ2-3
TGTGCCATAAGGGTGACTAGCGGTGAGCAGTTCTTC | CAIRVTSGEQFF | . | TRBV7-9 | TRBD2 | TRBJ2-1
TGTGCCAGCAGCTTGGCCTCGGACAGGGTAAACTACAATGAGCAGTTCTTC | CASSLASDRVNYNEQFF | . | TRBV5-8 | TRBD1 | TRBJ2-1
TGTGCCAGCAGCACGGGGATCTACGAGCAGTACTTC | CASSTGIYEQYF | . | TRBV7-9 | . | TRBJ2-7
TGTGCCAGCAGCGTAGGAGGAAATTCACCCCTCCACTTT | CASSVGGNSPLHF | . | TRBV9 | . | TRBJ1-6
TGCGCCAGCAGTGAGGACACGAACACTGAAGCTTTCTTT | CASSEDTNTEAFF | once | TRBV10-1 | . | TRBJ1-1
TGTGCCAGCAGCCAAGATCAGCAGGTTGAAGCTTTCTTT | CASSQDQQVEAFF | . | TRBV14 | . | TRBJ1-1
TGTGCCAGCTCACCACTAGGACTAAATGAGCAGTTCTTC | CASSPLGLNEQFF | . | TRBV18 | . | TRBJ2-1
TGTGCCAGCAGCTTACTAGCGGGCACCCAAGAGACCCAGTACTTC | CASSLLAGTQETQYF | . | TRBV7-3 | TRBD2 | TRBJ2-5
TGTGCCAGCAGTTTATGGGACGAGCAGTACTTC | CASSLWDEQYF | few | TRBV28 | . | TRBJ2-7
TGTGCCAGCAGTACTGAACAGGGGGCAGATTATTCACCCCTCCACTTT | CASSTEQGADYSPLHF | . | TRBV2 | TRBD1 | TRBJ1-6
TGTGCCAGCAGCTTAAGCGGGAGGGGGAATGAGCAGTTCTTC | CASSLSGRGNEQFF | . | TRBV11-3 | TRBD2 | TRBJ2-1
TGTGCCAGCAGCCAAGTACAGGGGGTTTTGGACTATGGCTACACCTTC | CASSQVQGVLDYGYTF | once | TRBV4-2 | TRBD1 | TRBJ1-2
TGCGCCAGCAGCCTTGGAGTTGGGGCCAACGTCCTGACTTTC | CASSLGVGANVLTF | . | TRBV4-1 | . | TRBJ2-6
TGTGCCAGCAGCTTATCAGGGTCCTCTGGAAACACCATATATTTT | CASSLSGSSGNTIYF | . | TRBV7-2 | . | TRBJ1-3
TGCGCCAGCAGCCCAGGGGATCCCCGTTGGGACACTGAAGCTTTCTTT | CASSPGDPRWDTEAFF | . | TRBV4-1 | . | TRBJ1-1